The 5 T cell receptor beta chains presented below share a single source sample, sequenced in a study of shared clonotypes between healthy human individuals. This table comes from immunoSEQ multiplex PCR, and its TCRdb copy is limited to in-frame clones, with some not included. The table shows around 980,000 clones, with 75% to 80% occurring only once. Sequencing input: memory CD4+ T cells from PBMCs. Subset reported: CD45RA-negative fraction. The receptors were sampled from a man between 18 and 35 years old in good health. Some clones in this sample may be carry-over from other donors' samples.

This sequence joins TRBV6-6 and TRBJ2-7; 10 bases match TRBD2. The CDR3 is made up of 13 amino acids. In germline, CDR1 is MNHNY, CDR2 SVGAGI (reference sequence). V was pared by 6 bases and J by 4 bases, with 3 bases of the junction left unmatched. The CDR3 DNA follows: TGTGCCAGCAGCGAGCGGGAGGGGTACGAGCAGTACTTC. Translation gives CASSEREGYEQYF.

J is TRBJ1-5 and V is TRBV4-3; no clear D. V lost 2 bases, J lost 0 bases, and 8 bases lay in between. The CDR3 has 15 residues. Germline loops: CDR1 LGHNA, CDR2 YSLEER. The CDR3 region has the DNA TGCGCCAGCAGCCAAAGCGCTGTTAGCAATCAGCCCCAGCATTTT. Translated: CASSQSAVSNQPQHF.

This clone appeared a single time. V usage is TRBV14 and J usage is TRBJ2-5; D may match TRBD1 or TRBD2 (7 bases each). The CDR3 is 16 amino acids. Germline V gene data show CDR1 as SGHDN and CDR2 as FVKESK. The V gene lost 3 bases and the J gene lost 1 base, with 15 bases spanning the gap. The CDR3 protein is CASSQLQGRVQETQYF. The CDR3 nucleotides are TGTGCCAGCAGCCAGTTACAGGGGAGGGTCCAAGAGACCCAGTACTTC.

V gene TRBV28 combines with J gene TRBJ1-2; 9 nucleotides match TRBD1. CDR3 length: 14 amino acids. Germline V CDR1 and CDR2: MDHEN, SYDVKM. With V trimmed by 5 bases and J by 7 bases, 8 bases remained unmatched. The CDR3 protein is CASSAPGQGGGYTF. The CDR3, as DNA: TGTGCCAGCAGTGCCCCGGGACAGGGTGGTGGCTACACCTTC.

This clone was seen many times. The chain joins TRBV7-9 to TRBJ2-1; 8 bases are shared with TRBD1. The V gene end was trimmed by 5 bases and the J gene end by 4 bases; junction bases not matched to a gene: 7. Germline lookup yields CDR1 SEHNR and CDR2 FQNEAQ (reference sequence). The CDR3 is made up of 15 amino acids. The chain's CDR3 is CASSTGQGKYNEQFF. Written as DNA, the CDR3 is TGTGCCAGCAGCACAGGACAGGGTAAGTACAATGAGCAGTTCTTC.